This record looks at one T cell receptor (beta chain) sequence and its context. The antigen this receptor binds is unknown. The sample holds no much larger clone one base away, and base qualities are not on file. This record comes from a study of blood T cell repertoires in COVID-19 (dated by TCRdb to the early 2020s). Regarding the complete study: Collaborator samples came from the United States, Italy and Spain and covered acute and convalescent phases of COVID-19. The material from the prospective study consisted of cDNA or gDNA derived from T cells, B-cell-depleted T cells, or PBMCs. Deeply sampled blood TCRbeta repertoires from subjects exposed to, actively infected with, or recovered from COVID-19 were included in the dataset. The repertoires were released in a freely available public database intended as a resource for research on the immune response to SARS-CoV-2. Samples were obtained from the ongoing ImmuneRACE study (first 160 participants) and from about 1,300 subjects provided by 6 global collaborators. A de-identified subject ID, COVID-19 status, age in years and sex were almost always included in the sample metadata. Where available, HLA class I and class II types were taken from metadata supplied by the sample provider and were not determined by assay-based typing.

What the authors observed across the whole study: The amount of clinical and demographic metadata varied by source and participant and was provided uncurated.

Each collaborating institution followed its own protocols to collect whole blood in K2EDTA tubes. For TCRbeta analysis, collaborator samples were shipped as frozen whole blood, as isolated PBMCs, or as DNA extracted from either sample type. From the cysteine through the phenylalanine, the CDR3 covers 13 amino acids. The entry retains the CDR3 DNA only, 39 bases that are in frame from base 1. Based on the germline V gene, the CDR1 and CDR2 sequences are SGHRS and YFSETQ. A distance of 14 bases separates the germline ends of V and J, which lose 5 bases and 6 bases respectively. The immunoSEQ Assay, a bias-controlled multiplex PCR, was used to amplify TCRbeta CDR3 regions from genomic DNA. In the authors' own workflow: The number of nucleated cells in each sample was estimated by amplification of reference gene primers within the assay. To quantify the absolute abundance of each unique TCRbeta CDR3 rearrangement, sequence reads were collapsed and filtered. For each sample, productive Simpson clonality was calculated by taking the square root of Simpson's diversity index across productive rearrangements. The table was pulled from immuneACCESS by TCRdb, which kept in-frame rearrangements only. Such tables lose some clones; where checked, under half of the loss comes from unresolved V genes, and the rest has no known cause. V and J calls and clone size follow that table, whereas D and trimming were derived from the DNA. The table for this sample lists around 94,000 clones; 84% of them were counted only once. The ten largest clonotypes hold about a tenth of the sample.

The rearrangement joined TRBV5-1 to TRBJ1-1; the D gene cannot be resolved reliably. The clonotype was recovered from a middle-aged man with active or convalescent COVID-19. Sequenced input: peripheral blood. The DNA sequence follows: TGCGCCAGCAGTTATGGTGTGGGCGCTGAAGCTTTCTTT. Its translation is CASSYGVGAEAFF.